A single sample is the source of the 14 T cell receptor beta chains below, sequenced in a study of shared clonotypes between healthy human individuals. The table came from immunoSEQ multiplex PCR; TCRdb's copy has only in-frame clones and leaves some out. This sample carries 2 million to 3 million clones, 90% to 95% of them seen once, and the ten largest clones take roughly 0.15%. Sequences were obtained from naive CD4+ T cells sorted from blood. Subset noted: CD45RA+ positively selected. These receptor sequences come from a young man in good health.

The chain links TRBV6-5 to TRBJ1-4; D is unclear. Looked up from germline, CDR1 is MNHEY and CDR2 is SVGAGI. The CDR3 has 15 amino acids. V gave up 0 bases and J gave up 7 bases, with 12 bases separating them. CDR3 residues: CASSYSAGSGEKLFF. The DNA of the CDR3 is TGTGCCAGCAGTTACTCAGCGGGATCGGGTGAAAAACTGTTTTTT.

This chain's CDR3 is CASSLVGDRGNTEAFF. For the CDR3, the DNA is TGTGCCAGCAGCTTAGTGGGGGACAGGGGTAACACTGAAGCTTTCTTT. The genes are TRBV7-9 and TRBJ1-1; 10 nucleotides agree with TRBD1. This CDR3 contains 16 residues. CDR1 is SEHNR, CDR2 FQNEAQ, per germline (reference sequence). V dropped 1 base and J dropped 2; count of bases not matched to a gene: 4.

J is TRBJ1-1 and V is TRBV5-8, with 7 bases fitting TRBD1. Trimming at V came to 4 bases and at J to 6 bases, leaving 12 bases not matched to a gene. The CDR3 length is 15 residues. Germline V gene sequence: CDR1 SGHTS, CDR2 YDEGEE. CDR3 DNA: TGTGCCAGCAGCAAGGGAGGGGGCCCGGAATCTGAAGCTTTCTTT. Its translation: CASSKGGGPESEAFF.

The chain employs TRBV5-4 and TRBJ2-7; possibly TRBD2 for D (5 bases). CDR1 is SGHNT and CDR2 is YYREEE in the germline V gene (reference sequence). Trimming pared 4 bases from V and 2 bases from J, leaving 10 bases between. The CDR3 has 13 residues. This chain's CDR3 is CASSRSGPYEQYF. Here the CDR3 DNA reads TGTGCCAGCAGCCGCAGCGGACCCTACGAGCAGTACTTC.

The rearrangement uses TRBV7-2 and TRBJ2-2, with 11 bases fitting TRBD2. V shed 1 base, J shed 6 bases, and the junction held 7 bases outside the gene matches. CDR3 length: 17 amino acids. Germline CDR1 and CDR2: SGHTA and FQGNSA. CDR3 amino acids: CASSLVWVSGGAGELFF. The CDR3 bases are TGTGCCAGCAGCTTAGTCTGGGTTAGCGGGGGGGCCGGGGAGCTGTTTTTT.

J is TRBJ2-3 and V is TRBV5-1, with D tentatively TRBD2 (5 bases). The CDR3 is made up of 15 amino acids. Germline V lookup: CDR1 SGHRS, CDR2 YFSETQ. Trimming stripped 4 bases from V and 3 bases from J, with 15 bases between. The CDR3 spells CASSPDPRRTDTQYF. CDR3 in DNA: TGCGCCAGCAGCCCGGACCCGCGGAGGACAGATACGCAGTATTTT.

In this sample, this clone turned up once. CDR3: CASIEGASALDTQYF. In DNA form, the CDR3 reads TGTGCCAGCATTGAGGGGGCGTCGGCTTTGGATACGCAGTATTTT. The V call is TRBV28, the J call TRBJ2-3; 7 nucleotides line up with TRBD1. Germline lookup yields CDR1 MDHEN and CDR2 SYDVKM. CDR3 length equals 15 residues. Trimming at V came to 7 bases and at J to 6 bases, leaving 13 bases not matched to a gene.

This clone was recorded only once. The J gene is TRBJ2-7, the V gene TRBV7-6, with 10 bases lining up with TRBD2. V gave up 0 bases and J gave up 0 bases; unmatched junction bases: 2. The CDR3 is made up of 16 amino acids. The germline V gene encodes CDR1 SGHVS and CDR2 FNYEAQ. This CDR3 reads CASSLASSGSSYEQYF. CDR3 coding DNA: TGTGCCAGCAGCTTAGCGTCTAGCGGGAGCTCCTACGAGCAGTACTTC.

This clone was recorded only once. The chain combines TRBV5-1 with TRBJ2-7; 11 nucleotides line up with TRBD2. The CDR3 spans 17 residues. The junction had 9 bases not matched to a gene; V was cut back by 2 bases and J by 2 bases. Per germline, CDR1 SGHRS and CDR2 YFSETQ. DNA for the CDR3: TGCGCCAGCAGCTTACGAACCGGGACTAGCGGAGCCTACGAGCAGTACTTC. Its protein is CASSLRTGTSGAYEQYF. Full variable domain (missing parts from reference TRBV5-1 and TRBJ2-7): KAGVTQTPRYLIKTRGQQVTLSCSPISGHRSVSWYQQTPGQGLQFLFEYFSETQRNKGNFPGRFSGRQFSNSRSEMNVSTLELGDSALYLCASSLRTGTSGAYEQYFGPGTRLTVT.

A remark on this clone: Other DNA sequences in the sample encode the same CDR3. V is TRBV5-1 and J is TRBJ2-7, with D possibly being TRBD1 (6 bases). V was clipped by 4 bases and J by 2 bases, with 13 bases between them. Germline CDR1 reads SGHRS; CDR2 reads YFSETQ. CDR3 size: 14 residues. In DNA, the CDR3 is TGCGCCAGCAGCCCTAGACAGGAAACCTACGAGCAGTACTTC. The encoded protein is CASSPRQETYEQYF.

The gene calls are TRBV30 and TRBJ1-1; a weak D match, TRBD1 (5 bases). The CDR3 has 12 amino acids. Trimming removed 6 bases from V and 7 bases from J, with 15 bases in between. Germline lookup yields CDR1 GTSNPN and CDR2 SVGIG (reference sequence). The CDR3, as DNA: TGTGCCTGCGACAGCTTAACGGGTGAAGCTTTCTTT. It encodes CACDSLTGEAFF.

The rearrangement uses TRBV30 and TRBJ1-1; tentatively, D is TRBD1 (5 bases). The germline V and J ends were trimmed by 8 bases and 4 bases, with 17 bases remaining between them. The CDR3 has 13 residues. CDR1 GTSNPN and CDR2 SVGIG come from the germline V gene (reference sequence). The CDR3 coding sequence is TGTGCCGGTCACGGGGGATACGGCACTGAAGCTTTCTTT. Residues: CAGHGGYGTEAFF.

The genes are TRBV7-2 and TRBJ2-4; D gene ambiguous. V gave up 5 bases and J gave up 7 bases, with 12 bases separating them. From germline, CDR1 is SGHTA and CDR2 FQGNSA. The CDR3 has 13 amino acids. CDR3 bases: TGTGCCAGCAGCCTTCCCACTATGAACATTCAGTACTTC. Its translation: CASSLPTMNIQYF.

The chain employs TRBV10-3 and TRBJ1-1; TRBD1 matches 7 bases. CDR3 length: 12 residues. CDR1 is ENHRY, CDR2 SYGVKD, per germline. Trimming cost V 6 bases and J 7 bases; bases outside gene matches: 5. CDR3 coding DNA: TGTGCCATCAGCATGACAGGGTTTGAAGCTTTCTTT. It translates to CAISMTGFEAFF.